The 7 T cell receptor beta chains presented below share a single source sample, sequenced in a study of blood T cell repertoires in COVID-19. Produced via immunoSEQ multiplex PCR; TCRdb's table is partial and in-frame only. The sample shows under 200,000 clones, approximately 85% of them seen only once. The sample was peripheral blood. The receptors come from a woman aged 80 or over with acute or convalescent COVID-19.

This clone was detected only once. The CDR3 nucleotides are TGTGCCAGCAGTACAGGGGACGATAAAAAATGGAATCAGCCCCAGCATTTT. Translating it yields CASSTGDDKKWNQPQHF. This chain joins TRBV7-2 and TRBJ1-5; 7 nucleotides agree with TRBD1. There are 17 residues in the CDR3. Germline CDR1 is SGHTA and CDR2 is FQGNSA. V shed 6 bases, J shed 4 bases, and the junction held 15 bases outside the gene matches.

This clone was found once. The chain employs TRBV7-9 and TRBJ1-6, with D unresolved. The germline CDR1 and CDR2 sequences are SEHNR and FQNEAQ (reference sequence). This CDR3 region has 12 residues. V was cut by 5 bases and J by 10 bases, with 9 bases left in between. In nucleotides, the CDR3 is TGTGCCAGCAGCCGAGACAAGTCACCCCTCCACTTT. Residues: CASSRDKSPLHF.

The genes are TRBV2 and TRBJ1-1; unclear D gene. Germline V gene sequence: CDR1 SNHLY, CDR2 FYNNEI. The CDR3 runs to 13 residues. The ends were cut back, 6 bases at V and 10 bases at J, with 18 bases in the middle. The CDR3 DNA sequence: TGTGCCAGCAGGGGAGAAGGGATTGGCGGAGCTTTCTTT. As protein: CASRGEGIGGAFF.

This clone was detected only once. V usage is TRBV12-3 or TRBV12-4 and J usage is TRBJ1-1; D is unresolved. The CDR3 has 11 residues. V lost 3 bases and J lost 5, with 4 bases in between. The CDR3 region is CASSFATEAFF. The CDR3 coding sequence is TGTGCCAGCAGTTTCGCGACTGAAGCTTTCTTT.

The rearrangement joins TRBV19 to TRBJ1-4; unclear D gene. Trimming pared 3 bases from V and 10 bases from J, leaving 15 bases between. Germline V CDR1 and CDR2: LNHDA, SQIVND (reference sequence). The CDR3 length is 14 residues. The CDR3 loop is CASSIPRIAGKLFF. In nucleotides, the CDR3 is TGTGCCAGTAGTATCCCACGGATCGCGGGAAAACTGTTTTTT.

J is TRBJ1-1 and V is TRBV9; D may be TRBD1 (6 bases). Germline assignment: CDR1 SGDLS and CDR2 YYNGEE. This CDR3 is built from 16 residues. Trimming pared 2 bases from V and 6 bases from J, leaving 20 bases between. The CDR3 nucleotides are TGTGCCAGCAGCGTGACCCCGGACAGTCGAACATCTGAAGCTTTCTTT. Translated, it gives CASSVTPDSRTSEAFF.

This rearrangement joins TRBV19 to TRBJ1-2; D is undetermined. V dropped 2 bases and J dropped 6 bases, with 10 bases sitting between them. Per the germline V gene, CDR1 is LNHDA and CDR2 is SQIVND (reference sequence). CDR3 length: 13 amino acids. The CDR3 DNA sequence: TGTGCCAGTAGTATACGAGGGAGGGATGGCTACACCTTC. Its translation: CASSIRGRDGYTF.